The sequence of this T cell receptor (beta chain) was determined in a study of shared clonotypes between healthy human individuals. Notes on the study in general: A generally larger estimated richness was seen in naive subsets than in memory subsets. Rarefaction revealed incomplete sorted-subset sequencing despite large depth.

The authors' processing: Filtering of immunoSEQ junctional sequences could not match full-length read filtering. Data came from immunoSEQ multiplex PCR; TCRdb stores just in-frame clones and leaves some out. V, J and clone size were drawn from that table, and D and trimming were deduced from the DNA. The sample includes 2 million to 2.5 million clones, approximately 93% of them seen just once. J gave up 6 bases and V 6 bases, and 5 bases lay outside the gene matches. The CDR3 has 13 amino acids. Germline V gene data show CDR1 as SNHLY and CDR2 as FYNNEI. As for this clone: No antigen is known for it.

The rearrangement joins TRBV2 to TRBJ1-1; 9 bases are shared with TRBD1. Sample: naive CD4+ T cells from PBMCs. Subset in this sample: CD45RA+ positively selected. The TCR sequence derives from a man aged 18 to 29 in good health. Some clones in this sample may be carry-over from other donors' samples. In nucleotides, the CDR3 is TGTGCCAGCAGCAAACAGGGGGCCTCTGAAGCTTTCTTT. Protein product: CASSKQGASEAFF.